This T cell receptor (beta chain) appears in the sequencing data of a study of T cells in Graves' hyperthyroidism and ophthalmopathy. Amplified TCR beta CDR3 regions came from RNA transcripts. A set of HTBI primers served as the primers for a first-round RT-PCR of the TCR CDR3. Each CDR3 protein gets one entry after TCRdb re-called the multiplex PCR reads with MiXCR. The data contain 530,000 or so distinct CDR3 sequences, around a quarter of them singletons. This clonotype has a count of ten or more. This CDR3 contains 14 residues. CDR1 and CDR2 (germline): MDHEN, SYDVKM. The ends were cut back, 6 bases at V and 8 bases at J, with 19 bases in the middle. Clinicians diagnosed patients from clinical symptoms, serum thyroxine and TRAb, thyroid ultrasound and orbital computed tomography.

The TCR originated in a woman under 40 with Graves' ophthalmopathy. The chain carries TRBV28 and TRBJ1-2, with a weak D call TRBD1 (6 bases). The specimen was blood. CDR3 sequence reads: CASSRYGGAEGYTF. For the CDR3, the DNA is TGTGCCAGCAGCAGATACGGGGGGGCGGAGGGCTACACCTTC.